The clone carrying this T cell receptor beta chain showed up just a few times. The antigen is undetermined. At one end the junction does not follow the germline gene, possibly because of a read error. TCRdb reprocessed the 5' RACE reads via MiXCR and lists one record per CDR3 protein. The sample consists of under 1 million distinct CDR3 sequences, roughly an eighth of them appearing once. This sample was included in a study of identical twins. General study findings and limits: Twins shared beta out-of-frame sequences in excess, but this excess was weaker.

Germline V gene sequence: CDR1 SGDLS, CDR2 YYNGEE. The CDR3 consists of 9 residues. The sample was also reused in another study, on yellow fever vaccine responses in identical twins.

The genes are TRBV9 and TRBJ1-2, with unresolved D. Sequenced: PBMCs. This clonotype was obtained from a woman in her late teens or twenties in good health. The DNA for the CDR3 is TGTGCCAGCAGCGTACCCCCCCTCTTC. Its protein product is CASSVPPLF.